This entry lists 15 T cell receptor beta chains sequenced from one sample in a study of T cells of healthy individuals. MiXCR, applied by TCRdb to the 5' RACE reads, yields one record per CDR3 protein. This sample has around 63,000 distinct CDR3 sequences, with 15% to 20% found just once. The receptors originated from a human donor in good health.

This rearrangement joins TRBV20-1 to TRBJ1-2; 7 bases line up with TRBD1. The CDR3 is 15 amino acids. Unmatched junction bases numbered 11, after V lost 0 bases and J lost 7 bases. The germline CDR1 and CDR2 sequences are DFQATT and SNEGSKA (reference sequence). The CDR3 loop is CSARDDRQGWSGYTF. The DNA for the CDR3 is TGCAGTGCTAGAGATGATAGACAGGGTTGGAGTGGCTACACCTTC.

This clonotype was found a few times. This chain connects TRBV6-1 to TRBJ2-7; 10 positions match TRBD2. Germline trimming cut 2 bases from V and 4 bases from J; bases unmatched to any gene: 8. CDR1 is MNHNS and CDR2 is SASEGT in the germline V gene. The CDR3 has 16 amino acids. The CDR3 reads CASSESFLAGAYEQYF. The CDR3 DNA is TGTGCCAGCAGTGAATCCTTTCTAGCGGGAGCATACGAGCAGTACTTC.

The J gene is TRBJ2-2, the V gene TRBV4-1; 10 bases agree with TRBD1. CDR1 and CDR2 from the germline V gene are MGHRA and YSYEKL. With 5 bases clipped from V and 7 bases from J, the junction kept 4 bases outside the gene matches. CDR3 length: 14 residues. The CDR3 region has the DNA TGCGCCAGCAGCTCGGACAGGGGGAGCGGGGAGCTGTTTTTT. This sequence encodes CASSSDRGSGELFF.

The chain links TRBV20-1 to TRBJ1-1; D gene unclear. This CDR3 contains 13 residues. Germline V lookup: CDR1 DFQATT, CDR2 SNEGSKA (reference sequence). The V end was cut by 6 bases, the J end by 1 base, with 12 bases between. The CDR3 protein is CSAPRASNTEAFF. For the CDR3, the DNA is TGCAGTGCCCCAAGGGCTTCGAACACTGAAGCTTTCTTT.

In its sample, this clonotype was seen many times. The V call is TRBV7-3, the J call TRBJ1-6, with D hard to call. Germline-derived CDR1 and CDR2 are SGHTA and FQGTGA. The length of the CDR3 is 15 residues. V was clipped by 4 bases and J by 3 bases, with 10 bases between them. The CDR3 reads CASSYDRNYNSPLHF. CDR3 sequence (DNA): TGTGCCAGCAGCTACGATAGAAACTATAATTCACCCCTCCACTTT. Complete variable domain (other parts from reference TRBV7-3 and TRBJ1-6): GAGVSQTPSNKVTEKGKYVELRCDPISGHTALYWYRQSLGQGPEFLIYFQGTGAADDSGLPNDRFFAVRPEGSVSTLKIQRTERGDSAVYLCASSYDRNYNSPLHFGNGTRLTVT.

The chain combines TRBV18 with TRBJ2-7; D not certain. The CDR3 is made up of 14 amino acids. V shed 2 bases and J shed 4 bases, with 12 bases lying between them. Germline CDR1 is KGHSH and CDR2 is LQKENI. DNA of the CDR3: TGTGCCAGCTCACCAGGTCCGGGTATGTACGAGCAGTACTTC. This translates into CASSPGPGMYEQYF.

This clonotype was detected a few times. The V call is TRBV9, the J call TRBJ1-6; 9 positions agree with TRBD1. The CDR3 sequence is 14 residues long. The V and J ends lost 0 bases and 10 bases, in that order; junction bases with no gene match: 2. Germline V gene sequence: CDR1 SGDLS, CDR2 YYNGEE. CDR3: CASSVEGQGSPLHF. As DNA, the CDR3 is TGTGCCAGCAGCGTAGAGGGACAGGGCTCACCCCTCCACTTT. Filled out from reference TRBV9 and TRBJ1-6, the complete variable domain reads DSGVTQTPKHLITATGQRVTLRCSPRSGDLSVYWYQQSLDQGLQFLIQYYNGEERAKGNILERFSAQQFPDLHSELNLSSLELGDSALYFCASSVEGQGSPLHFGNGTRLTVT.

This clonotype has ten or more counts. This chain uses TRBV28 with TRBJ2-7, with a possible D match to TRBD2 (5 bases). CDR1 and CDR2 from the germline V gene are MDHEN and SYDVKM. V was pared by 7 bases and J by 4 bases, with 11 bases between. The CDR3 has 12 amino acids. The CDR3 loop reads CASTREGYEQYF. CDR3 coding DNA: TGTGCCAGCACCCGGGAAGGTTACGAGCAGTACTTC.

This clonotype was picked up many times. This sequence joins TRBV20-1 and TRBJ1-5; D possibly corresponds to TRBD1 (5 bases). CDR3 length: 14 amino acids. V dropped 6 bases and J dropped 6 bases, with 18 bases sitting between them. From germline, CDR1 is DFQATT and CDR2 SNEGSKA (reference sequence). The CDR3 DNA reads TGCAGTGCAAGGGCGGGGGGACCTGGTCAGCCCCAGCATTTT. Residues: CSARAGGPGQPQHF.

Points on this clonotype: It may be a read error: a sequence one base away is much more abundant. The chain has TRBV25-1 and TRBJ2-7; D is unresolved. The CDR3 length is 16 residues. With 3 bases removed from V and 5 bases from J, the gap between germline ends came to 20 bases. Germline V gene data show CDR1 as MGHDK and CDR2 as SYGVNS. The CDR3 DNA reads TGTGCCAGCAGTGATTCGACACATGACCTCCTGGACGAGCAGTACTTC. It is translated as CASSDSTHDLLDEQYF.

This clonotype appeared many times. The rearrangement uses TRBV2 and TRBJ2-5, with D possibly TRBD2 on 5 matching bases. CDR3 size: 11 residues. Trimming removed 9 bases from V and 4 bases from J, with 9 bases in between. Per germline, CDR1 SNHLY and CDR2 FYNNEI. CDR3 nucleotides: TGTGCCAGTAAACTAGGAGAGACCCAGTACTTC. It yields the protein CASKLGETQYF.

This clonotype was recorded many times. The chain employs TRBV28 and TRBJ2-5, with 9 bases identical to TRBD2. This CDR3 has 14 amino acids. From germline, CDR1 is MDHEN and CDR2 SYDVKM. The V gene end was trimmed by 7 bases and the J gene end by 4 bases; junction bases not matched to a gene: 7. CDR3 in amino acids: CASTFLAGSETQYF. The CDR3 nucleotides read TGTGCCAGCACATTCCTAGCGGGGTCAGAGACCCAGTACTTC. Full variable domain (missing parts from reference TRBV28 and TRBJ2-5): DVKVTQSSRYLVKRTGEKVFLECVQDMDHENMFWYRQDPGLGLRLIYFSYDVKMKEKGDIPEGYSVSREKKERFSLILESASTNQTSMYLCASTFLAGSETQYFGPGTRLLVL.

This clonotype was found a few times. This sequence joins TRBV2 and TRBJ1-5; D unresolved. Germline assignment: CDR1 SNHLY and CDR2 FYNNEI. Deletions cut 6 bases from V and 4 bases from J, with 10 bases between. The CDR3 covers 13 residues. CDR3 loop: CASRPGRNQPQHF. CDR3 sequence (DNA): TGTGCCAGCAGACCGGGGAGAAATCAGCCCCAGCATTTT. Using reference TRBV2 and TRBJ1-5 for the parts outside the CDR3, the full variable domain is EPEVTQTPSHQVTQMGQEVILRCVPISNHLYFYWYRQILGQKVEFLVSFYNNEISEKSEIFDDQFSVERPDGSNFTLKIRSTKLEDSAMYFCASRPGRNQPQHFGDGTRLSIL.

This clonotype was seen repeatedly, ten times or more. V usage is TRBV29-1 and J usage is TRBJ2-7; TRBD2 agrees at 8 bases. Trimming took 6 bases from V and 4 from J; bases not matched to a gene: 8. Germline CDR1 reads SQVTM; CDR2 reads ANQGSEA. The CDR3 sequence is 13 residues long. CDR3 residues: CSVPGASGYEQYF. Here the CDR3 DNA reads TGCAGCGTACCTGGGGCTAGCGGGTACGAGCAGTACTTC.

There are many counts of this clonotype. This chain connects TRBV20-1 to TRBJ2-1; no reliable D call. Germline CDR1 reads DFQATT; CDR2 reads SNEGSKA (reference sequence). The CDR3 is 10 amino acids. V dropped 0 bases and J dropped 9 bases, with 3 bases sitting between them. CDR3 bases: TGCAGTGCTAGAGAGGGTGAGCAGTTCTTC. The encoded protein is CSAREGEQFF.